A few counts support the clone carrying this T cell receptor (beta chain). This entry comes from a study of cytomegalovirus exposure and HLA in healthy donors. V was trimmed by 0 bases and J by 5 bases, leaving 17 bases between them. This CDR3 region has 16 residues. Germline V gene data show CDR1 as SGHAT and CDR2 as FQNNGV. Primers included in the PCR were 60 Vbeta and 13 Jbeta primers. The data were produced by immunoSEQ multiplex PCR, yet TCRdb's version contains in-frame clones alone and is incomplete. The data contain around 98,000 clones, more than 60% of them singletons. Sequenced sample: PBMCs. This sequence originates from a man in his fifties or sixties in good health and CMV-seronegative. V and J are TRBV11-2 and TRBJ2-7, with D tentatively TRBD2 (7 bases). As DNA, the CDR3 is TGTGCCAGCAGCTTAGATCTCCCTGGGGGGGGCCACGAGCAGTACTTC. Protein product: CASSLDLPGGGHEQYF. Full variable domain (outside the CDR3, taken from reference TRBV11-2 and TRBJ2-7): EAGVAQSPRYKIIEKRQSVAFWCNPISGHATLYWYQQILGQGPKLLIQFQNNGVVDDSQLPKDRFSAERLKGVDSTLKIQPAKLEDSAVYLCASSLDLPGGGHEQYFGPGTRLTVT.